Sequencing of this T cell receptor beta chain was carried out in a study of blood T cell repertoires in COVID-19. Turning to the study itself: Sites across the United States, Italy and Spain contributed samples from acute and convalescent COVID-19.

V dropped 6 bases and J dropped 16; count of bases not matched to a gene: 7. Looked up from germline, CDR1 is SGHAT and CDR2 is FQNNGV. The CDR3 is made up of 12 amino acids. Measured with immunoSEQ multiplex PCR; TCRdb has only the in-frame clones, and not every one. The sample lists 160,000 or so clones, around 83% occurring once. The rearrangement uses TRBV11-2 and TRBJ2-4; 12 nucleotides match TRBD2. Sequences were obtained from peripheral blood. The receptor was derived from a woman aged 45-60 years with acute or convalescent COVID-19. The CDR3: CASSRTSGVRYF. CDR3 bases: TGTGCCAGCAGTCGGACTAGCGGGGTTAGATACTTC.